This TCR beta chain is drawn from a study of blood T cell repertoires in COVID-19. About the research overall: Sites across the United States, Italy and Spain contributed samples from acute and convalescent COVID-19.

Some clones are missing from TCRdb's copy, which holds only in-frame ones; the method was immunoSEQ multiplex PCR. The top ten clones hold less than 1.2% of a sample with 300,000 to 400,000 clones, around 91% of them seen once. V shed 10 bases and J shed 1 base, with 13 bases lying between them. The CDR3 consists of 13 residues. Germline V gene data show CDR1 as KGHSH and CDR2 as LQKENI. Donors were grouped by their self-reported clinical history. Cohort 3 donors counted as recovered after two negative PCRs, clearance, or resolved symptoms. This chain connects TRBV18 to TRBJ1-1; D gene ambiguous. The specimen was PBMCs or T cells enriched from blood (not recorded which). This clonotype was obtained from a man younger than 35 who had recovered from COVID-19. The CDR3 region has the DNA TGTGCCACCATGTTCGGGAAGAACACTGAAGCTTTCTTT. Its protein is CATMFGKNTEAFF.